The 29 T cell receptor beta chains below were found in one sample sequenced in a study of blood T cell repertoires in COVID-19. TCRdb's copy holds only in-frame clones and misses some; the assay was immunoSEQ multiplex PCR. This table holds 250,000 to 350,000 clones, around 90% found once. Material for sequencing was PBMCs or T cells enriched from blood (not recorded which). These receptors came from a woman aged 18-29 years with acute COVID-19.

The genes are TRBV6-1 and TRBJ2-1, with D perhaps TRBD2 (5 bases). CDR1 and CDR2 from the germline V gene are MNHNS and SASEGT. This CDR3 region has 18 residues. The germline V and J ends were trimmed by 0 bases and 1 base, with 16 bases remaining between them. CDR3 residues: CASSEAHPGIGSYNEQFF. DNA of the CDR3: TGTGCCAGCAGTGAAGCCCACCCGGGGATCGGGTCCTACAATGAGCAGTTCTTC.

This clone was found once. This rearrangement joins TRBV19 to TRBJ2-2, with 14 positions matching TRBD2. The CDR3 runs to 18 residues. Germline lookup yields CDR1 LNHDA and CDR2 SQIVND (reference sequence). J lost 6 bases, V lost 3 bases, and 9 bases had no gene match. In DNA, the CDR3 is TGTGCCAGTAGTATTCCGGGACTAGCGGGAGTAGGGGCCGGGGAGCTGTTTTTT. This translates into CASSIPGLAGVGAGELFF.

This chain links TRBV18 with TRBJ2-2; TRBD1 matches 7 bases. This CDR3 is built from 16 residues. V was pared by 0 bases and J by 4 bases, with 5 bases of the junction left unmatched. From germline, CDR1 is KGHSH and CDR2 LQKENI. CDR3 sequence: CASSPPSTGITGELFF. In DNA form, the CDR3 reads TGTGCCAGCTCACCACCATCGACAGGGATCACCGGGGAGCTGTTTTTT.

The chain combines TRBV20-1 with TRBJ1-4; 7 positions match TRBD1. The CDR3 has 14 amino acids. Losses at the gene ends were 3 bases for V and 7 bases for J; bases not matched to a gene: 8. The germline V gene encodes CDR1 DFQATT and CDR2 SNEGSKA (reference sequence). CDR3 in amino acids: CSASPTGKGEKLFF. The DNA for the CDR3 is TGCAGTGCTAGTCCGACAGGGAAAGGTGAAAAACTGTTTTTT.

CDR3 amino acids: CASSMTYYTEAFF. CDR3 in DNA: TGTGCCAGCAGTATGACTTACTACACTGAAGCTTTCTTT. The chain uses TRBV27 and TRBJ1-1, with D uncertain. CDR3 length: 13 amino acids. The ends were cut back, 5 bases at V and 3 bases at J, with 10 bases in the middle. Germline V gives CDR1 MNHEY, CDR2 SMNVEV (reference sequence).

The chain couples TRBV27 to TRBJ2-2, with 8 bases lining up with TRBD2. This CDR3 has 17 amino acids. The junction had 15 bases not matched to a gene; V was cut back by 6 bases and J by 6 bases. The V gene's germline CDR1 is MNHEY and CDR2 SMNVEV (reference sequence). CDR3 bases: TGTGCCAGCAGCAGGGGAAATAGCGGGAAAACGGCCGGGGAGCTGTTTTTT. It encodes CASSRGNSGKTAGELFF.

The chain combines TRBV19 with TRBJ1-3, with D perhaps TRBD1 (5 bases). In germline, CDR1 is LNHDA, CDR2 SQIVND (reference sequence). Trimming left V 4 bases short and J 1 base short, with 11 bases between. This CDR3 has 15 amino acids. CDR3 bases: TGTGCCAGTAGTAGGGGGGACGGATCTGGAAACACCATATATTTT. It yields the protein CASSRGDGSGNTIYF.

This clone was observed a few times. This chain joins TRBV5-1 and TRBJ2-2, with TRBD1 matching 8 bases. This CDR3 has 14 residues. The V gene's germline CDR1 is SGHRS and CDR2 YFSETQ. The V and J ends lost 4 bases and 7 bases, in that order; junction bases with no gene match: 6. CDR3 DNA sequence: TGCGCCAGCAGCCCGGACAGGGCAGACGGGGAGCTGTTTTTT. Its translation: CASSPDRADGELFF.

This clone has just a few counts. The gene calls are TRBV30 and TRBJ2-1; D gene uncertain. The CDR3 is 14 amino acids. Trimming took off 0 bases at V and 3 bases at J, with 9 bases between the two ends. Germline V gene sequence: CDR1 GTSNPN, CDR2 SVGIG (reference sequence). The DNA for the CDR3 is TGTGCCTGGAGTGTTGGCAGAGGCTACAATGAGCAGTTCTTC. Residues: CAWSVGRGYNEQFF.

The chain couples TRBV11-3 to TRBJ1-4, with 7 positions matching TRBD1. In germline, CDR1 is SGHNT, CDR2 YENEEA. This CDR3 contains 15 residues. The V gene end was trimmed by 5 bases and the J gene end by 0 bases; junction bases not matched to a gene: 3. This chain's CDR3 is CASSRTGATNEKLFF. The DNA for the CDR3 is TGTGCCAGCAGCCGCACAGGGGCAACTAATGAAAAACTGTTTTTT.

A single count supports this clone. The chain joins TRBV18 to TRBJ2-2; D is unclear. The V gene's germline CDR1 is KGHSH and CDR2 LQKENI. The ends were cut back, 5 bases at V and 1 base at J, with 11 bases in the middle. The CDR3 sequence is 15 residues long. The CDR3 reads CASSNANGNTGELFF. CDR3 in DNA: TGTGCCAGCTCAAACGCTAATGGGAACACCGGGGAGCTGTTTTTT.

This chain connects TRBV5-1 to TRBJ2-2; 9 bases are a match to TRBD1. Losses at the gene ends were 0 bases for V and 5 bases for J; bases not matched to a gene: 8. From germline, CDR1 is SGHRS and CDR2 YFSETQ. The CDR3 is made up of 17 amino acids. CDR3 in DNA: TGCGCCAGCAGCTTGGCCTTTGACAGGGGGTTAACCGGGGAGCTGTTTTTT. The encoded protein is CASSLAFDRGLTGELFF.

This chain connects TRBV28 to TRBJ1-5, with D possibly being TRBD1 (5 bases). The V gene lost 2 bases and the J gene lost 7 bases, with 12 bases spanning the gap. CDR1 and CDR2 from the germline V gene are MDHEN and SYDVKM. The CDR3 consists of 14 residues. CDR3 amino acids: CASSLGGGAQPQHF. In nucleotides, the CDR3 is TGTGCCAGCAGTTTAGGGGGAGGAGCCCAGCCCCAGCATTTT.

This clone was counted a few times. The genes are TRBV4-1 and TRBJ2-2, with TRBD2 matching 12 bases. The length of the CDR3 is 19 residues. Losses at the gene ends were 0 bases for V and 4 bases for J; bases not matched to a gene: 9. The V gene's germline CDR1 is MGHRA and CDR2 YSYEKL. The CDR3 spells CASSQDLAGGRYGTGELFF. The CDR3, as DNA: TGCGCCAGCAGCCAAGATCTAGCGGGAGGGCGATATGGCACCGGGGAGCTGTTTTTT.

The J gene is TRBJ2-1, the V gene TRBV19, with 11 bases lining up with TRBD2. The J segment lost 6 bases and the V segment lost 1 base, leaving 14 bases of the junction unmatched. The CDR3 contains 19 residues. Germline values: CDR1 LNHDA, CDR2 SQIVND (reference sequence). The CDR3 DNA is TGTGCCAGTAGTATAGCGGTCCCCTTAGCGGGAGGGCCGATCAATGAGCAGTTCTTC. Translated, it gives CASSIAVPLAGGPINEQFF.

This clone was seen just once. The chain is built from TRBV28 and TRBJ2-7; D remains ambiguous. Per the germline V gene, CDR1 is MDHEN and CDR2 is SYDVKM. The CDR3 loop spans 11 amino acids. Trimming took 3 bases from V and 13 from J, leaving 13 bases between them. The CDR3 sequence: CASSFLQKIYF. CDR3 nucleotide sequence: TGTGCCAGCAGTTTTTTGCAGAAGATTTACTTC.

The chain recombines TRBV19 with TRBJ1-5, with D tentatively TRBD1 (6 bases). The CDR3 sequence is 15 residues long. Germline values: CDR1 LNHDA, CDR2 SQIVND (reference sequence). V was clipped by 7 bases and J by 5 bases, with 18 bases between them. The CDR3 bases are TGTGCCAGTACCCTTGGGGGCTCGCGGGATCAGCCCCAGCATTTT. It specifies CASTLGGSRDQPQHF.

As regards this clone: At one boundary the junction diverges from the germline segment, which might be a read error. This sequence joins TRBV6-5 and TRBJ1-2, with 8 bases matching TRBD1. The germline gives CDR1 MNHEY, CDR2 SVGAGI. The CDR3 contains 14 residues. The CDR3 nucleotides are TGTGCCAGCAGTAACTCCAGGACAGGGTTCGGCTACACCTTC. Amino acids: CASSNSRTGFGYTF.

This chain connects TRBV10-3 to TRBJ2-1; 7 bases are shared with TRBD2. Germline-derived CDR1 and CDR2 are ENHRY and SYGVKD. The V and J ends lost 2 bases and 6 bases, in that order; junction bases with no gene match: 1. This CDR3 has 13 amino acids. In DNA, the CDR3 is TGTGCCATCAGTGAGGGGAGGGGCAATGAGCAGTTCTTC. Protein product: CAISEGRGNEQFF.

This sequence joins TRBV20-1 and TRBJ1-2, with D possibly being TRBD1 (5 bases). The germline gives CDR1 DFQATT, CDR2 SNEGSKA (reference sequence). This CDR3 has 10 residues. The V gene lost 4 bases and the J gene lost 7 bases, with 7 bases spanning the gap. The DNA for the CDR3 is TGCAGTGCTATCGACAGTGGCTACACCTTC. Amino acids: CSAIDSGYTF.

CDR3 sequence: CSVEVYTEAFF. CDR3 sequence (DNA): TGCAGCGTTGAAGTCTATACTGAAGCTTTCTTT. The rearrangement links TRBV29-1 to TRBJ1-1; D is undetermined. The germline V gene encodes CDR1 SQVTM and CDR2 ANQGSEA. This CDR3 has 11 residues. The ends were cut back, 1 base at V and 5 bases at J, with 5 bases in the middle. Looking up the rest from reference TRBV29-1 and TRBJ1-1 gives the full variable domain: SAVISQKPSRDICQRGTSLTIQCQVDSQVTMMFWYRQQPGQSLTLIATANQGSEATYESGFVIDKFPISRPNLTFSTLTVSNMSPEDSSIYLCSVEVYTEAFFGQGTRLTVV.

The rearrangement uses TRBV28 and TRBJ2-1; possibly TRBD1 for D (6 bases). The CDR3 loop spans 15 amino acids. V was trimmed by 4 bases and J by 4 bases, leaving 14 bases between them. Germline loops: CDR1 MDHEN, CDR2 SYDVKM. CDR3 sequence: CASSSRDKLYNEQFF. The CDR3 region has the DNA TGTGCCAGCAGTTCCCGGGACAAGTTATACAATGAGCAGTTCTTC.

In nucleotides, the CDR3 is TGTGCCAGCAGCTCACCTCTGGACAGACTTAGCAATCAGCCCCAGCATTTT. Protein product: CASSSPLDRLSNQPQHF. The chain links TRBV7-3 to TRBJ1-5, with D perhaps matching TRBD1 (6 bases). V was clipped by 4 bases and J by 0 bases, with 16 bases between them. The CDR3 covers 17 residues. CDR1 and CDR2 from the germline V gene are SGHTA and FQGTGA.

The chain has TRBV28 and TRBJ1-2; the D gene is possibly TRBD1 (6 bases). Trimming pared 2 bases from V and 9 bases from J, leaving 28 bases between. Germline V lookup: CDR1 MDHEN, CDR2 SYDVKM. The CDR3 covers 18 residues. The CDR3 region has the DNA TGTGCCAGCAGTTTAAGAGTCCGGTTAACTGGGGGCGCTGGGCGCTACACCTTC. Its translation is CASSLRVRLTGGAGRYTF.

As regards this clone: The junction differs from germline at one of its ends, possibly a read error. This chain uses TRBV7-7 with TRBJ2-7; the match to TRBD1 covers 9 bases. The CDR3 is 15 residues long. The germline gives CDR1 SSHAT, CDR2 FNYEAQ (reference sequence). CDR3 coding DNA: TGTGCTAGCAGCCAGGGACAGGGAGGAGGCTACGAGCAGTACTTC. Amino acids: CASSQGQGGGYEQYF.

With regard to this clone: A much bigger clone sits one base away, suggesting this may be a read error. The sample carries other DNA sequences with the same CDR3. The chain is built from TRBV7-3 and TRBJ1-1; TRBD1 matches at 7 bases. The germline V gene encodes CDR1 SGHTA and CDR2 FQGTGA. V was clipped by 4 bases and J by 3 bases; unmatched bases: 2. This CDR3 is built from 13 residues. This CDR3 is CASSSQGDTEAFF. The CDR3 nucleotides are TGTGCCAGCAGCTCGCAGGGGGACACTGAAGCTTTCTTT.

The rearrangement uses TRBV19 and TRBJ2-7; 7 positions match TRBD2. The CDR3 is 15 amino acids. With V trimmed by 0 bases and J by 3 bases, 5 bases remained unmatched. Germline V CDR1 and CDR2: LNHDA, SQIVND (reference sequence). The DNA for the CDR3 is TGTGCCAGTAGTATAGAGGCGGGAGCAATCTACGAGCAGTACTTC. Residues: CASSIEAGAIYEQYF.

The chain uses TRBV28 and TRBJ1-4; 9 bases are shared with TRBD1. The V gene end was trimmed by 2 bases and the J gene end by 5 bases; junction bases not matched to a gene: 6. The CDR3 spans 16 residues. Germline lookup yields CDR1 MDHEN and CDR2 SYDVKM. CDR3 sequence: CASSLPTGTGNEKLFF. DNA for the CDR3: TGTGCCAGCAGTTTACCCACCGGGACAGGGAATGAAAAACTGTTTTTT.

CDR3 bases: TGTGCCAGCAGTATGGTAGGACAGGGGAGTAATCAGCCCCAGCATTTT. As protein: CASSMVGQGSNQPQHF. The V and J genes are TRBV28 and TRBJ1-5; 9 nucleotides agree with TRBD1. J lost 4 bases, V lost 5 bases, and 9 bases had no gene match. The CDR3 covers 16 residues. Per germline, CDR1 MDHEN and CDR2 SYDVKM.